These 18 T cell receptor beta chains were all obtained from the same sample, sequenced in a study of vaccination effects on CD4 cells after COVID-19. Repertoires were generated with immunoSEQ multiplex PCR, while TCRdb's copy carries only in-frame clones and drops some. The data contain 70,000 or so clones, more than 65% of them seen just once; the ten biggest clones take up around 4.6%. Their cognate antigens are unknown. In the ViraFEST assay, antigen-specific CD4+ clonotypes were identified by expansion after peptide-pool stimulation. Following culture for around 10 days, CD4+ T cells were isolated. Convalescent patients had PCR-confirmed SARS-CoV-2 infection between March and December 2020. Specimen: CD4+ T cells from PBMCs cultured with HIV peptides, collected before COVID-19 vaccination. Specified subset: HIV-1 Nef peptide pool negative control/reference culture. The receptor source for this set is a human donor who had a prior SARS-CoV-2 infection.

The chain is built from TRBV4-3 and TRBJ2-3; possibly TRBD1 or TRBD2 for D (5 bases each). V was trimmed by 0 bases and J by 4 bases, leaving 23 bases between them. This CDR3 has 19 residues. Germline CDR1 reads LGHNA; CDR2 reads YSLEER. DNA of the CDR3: TGCGCCAGCAGCCAAGAAACGATCCAGGGCGGAGGATACGCAGATACGCAGTATTTT. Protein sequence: CASSQETIQGGGYADTQYF.

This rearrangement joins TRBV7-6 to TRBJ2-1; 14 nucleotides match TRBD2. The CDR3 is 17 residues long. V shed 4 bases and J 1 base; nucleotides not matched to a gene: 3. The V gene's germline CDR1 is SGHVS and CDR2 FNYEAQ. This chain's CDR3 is CASSSRLAGGSYNEQFF. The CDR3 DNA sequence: TGTGCCAGCAGCTCTAGACTAGCGGGAGGGTCCTACAATGAGCAGTTCTTC.

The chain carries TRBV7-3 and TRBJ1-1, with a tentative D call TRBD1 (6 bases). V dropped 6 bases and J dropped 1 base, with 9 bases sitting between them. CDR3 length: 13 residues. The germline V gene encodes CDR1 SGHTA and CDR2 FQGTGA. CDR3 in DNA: TGTGCCAGCAGACGACAGGAGAACACTGAAGCTTTCTTT. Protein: CASRRQENTEAFF.

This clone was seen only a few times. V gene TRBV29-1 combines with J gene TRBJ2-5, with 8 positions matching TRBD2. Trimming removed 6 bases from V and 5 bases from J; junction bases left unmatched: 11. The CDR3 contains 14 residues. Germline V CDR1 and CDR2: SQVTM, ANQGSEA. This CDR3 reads CSVILQAGVETQYF. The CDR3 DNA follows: TGCAGCGTGATACTACAAGCGGGGGTGGAGACCCAGTACTTC. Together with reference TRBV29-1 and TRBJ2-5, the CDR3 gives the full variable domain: SAVISQKPSRDICQRGTSLTIQCQVDSQVTMMFWYRQQPGQSLTLIATANQGSEATYESGFVIDKFPISRPNLTFSTLTVSNMSPEDSSIYLCSVILQAGVETQYFGPGTRLLVL.

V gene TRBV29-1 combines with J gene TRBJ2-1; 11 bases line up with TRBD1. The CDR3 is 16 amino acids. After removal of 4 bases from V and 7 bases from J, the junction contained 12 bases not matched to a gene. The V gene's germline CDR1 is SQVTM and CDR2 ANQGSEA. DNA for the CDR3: TGCAGCGTTGTCGCCATAGGACAGGGGGCTGGTAATGAGCAGTTCTTC. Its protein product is CSVVAIGQGAGNEQFF.

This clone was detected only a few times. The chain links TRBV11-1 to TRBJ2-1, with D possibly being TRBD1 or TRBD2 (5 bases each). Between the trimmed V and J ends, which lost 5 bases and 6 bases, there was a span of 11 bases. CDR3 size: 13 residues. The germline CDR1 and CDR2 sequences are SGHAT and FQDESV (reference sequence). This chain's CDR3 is CASSSRGLNEQFF. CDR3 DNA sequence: TGTGCCAGCAGCAGCCGGGGCCTCAATGAGCAGTTCTTC.

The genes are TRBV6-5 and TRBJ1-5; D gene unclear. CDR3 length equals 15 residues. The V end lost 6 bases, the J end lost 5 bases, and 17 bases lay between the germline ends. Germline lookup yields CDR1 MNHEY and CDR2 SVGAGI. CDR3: CASRWLEGFYQPQHF. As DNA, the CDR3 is TGTGCCAGCAGATGGTTGGAGGGCTTTTATCAGCCCCAGCATTTT.

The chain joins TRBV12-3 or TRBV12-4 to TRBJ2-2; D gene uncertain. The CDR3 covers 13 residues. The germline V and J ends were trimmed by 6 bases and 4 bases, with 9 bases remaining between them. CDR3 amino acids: CASRLLSTGELFF. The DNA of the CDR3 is TGTGCCAGCAGGTTACTTAGCACCGGGGAGCTGTTTTTT.

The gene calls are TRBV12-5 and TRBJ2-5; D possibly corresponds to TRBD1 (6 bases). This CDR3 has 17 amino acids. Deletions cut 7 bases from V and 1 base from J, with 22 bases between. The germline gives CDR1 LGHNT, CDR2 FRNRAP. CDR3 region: CASAPGQGSHSQETQYF. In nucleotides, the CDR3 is TGTGCTAGTGCCCCCGGTCAGGGGTCGCATTCCCAAGAGACCCAGTACTTC.

DNA of the CDR3: TGCGCCAGCAGCGACCCGGCTAGCGGGGCCCCGTTGGGGACCCAGTACTTC. It specifies CASSDPASGAPLGTQYF. This rearrangement joins TRBV10-2 to TRBJ2-5, with TRBD2 identical over 9 bases. The CDR3 covers 17 residues. CDR1 is WSHSY and CDR2 is SAAADI in the germline V gene. J gave up 7 bases and V 6 bases, and 18 bases lay outside the gene matches.

The CDR3 bases are TGTGCCAGCAGCTTGGTTGGGGGGAGCTTGGGGGAGCAGTTCTTC. This codes for CASSLVGGSLGEQFF. The chain has TRBV7-3 and TRBJ2-1; TRBD2 is a possible D gene (6 bases). Trimming shortened V by 3 bases and J by 10 bases, and 19 bases separated the two germline ends. This CDR3 contains 15 residues. CDR1 and CDR2 (germline): SGHTA, FQGTGA. The full variable domain, its missing parts supplied by reference TRBV7-3 and TRBJ2-1, is GAGVSQTPSNKVTEKGKYVELRCDPISGHTALYWYRQSLGQGPEFLIYFQGTGAADDSGLPNDRFFAVRPEGSVSTLKIQRTERGDSAVYLCASSLVGGSLGEQFFGPGTRLTVL.

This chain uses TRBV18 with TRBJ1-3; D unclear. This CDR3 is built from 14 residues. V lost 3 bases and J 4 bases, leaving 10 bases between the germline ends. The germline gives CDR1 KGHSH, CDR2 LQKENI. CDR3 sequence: CASSPLDLGNTIYF. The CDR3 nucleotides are TGTGCCAGCTCACCTCTCGACTTGGGAAACACCATATATTTT.

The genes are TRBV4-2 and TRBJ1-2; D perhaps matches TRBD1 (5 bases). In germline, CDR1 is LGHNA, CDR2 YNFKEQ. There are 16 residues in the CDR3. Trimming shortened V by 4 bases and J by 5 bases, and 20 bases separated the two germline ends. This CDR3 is CASSRTGTEKGYGYTF. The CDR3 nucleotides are TGTGCCAGCAGCCGTACCGGGACCGAGAAGGGGTATGGCTACACCTTC.

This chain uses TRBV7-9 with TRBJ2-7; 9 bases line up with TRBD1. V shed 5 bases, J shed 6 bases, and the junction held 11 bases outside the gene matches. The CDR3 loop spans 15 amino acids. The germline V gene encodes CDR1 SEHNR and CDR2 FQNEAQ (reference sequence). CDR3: CASSPPRTGVGEQYF. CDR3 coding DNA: TGTGCCAGCAGCCCACCGCGGACAGGGGTAGGCGAGCAGTACTTC.

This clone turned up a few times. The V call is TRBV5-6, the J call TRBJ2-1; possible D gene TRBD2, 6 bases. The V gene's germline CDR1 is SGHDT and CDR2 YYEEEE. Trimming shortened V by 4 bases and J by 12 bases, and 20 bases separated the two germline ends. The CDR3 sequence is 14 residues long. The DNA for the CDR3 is TGTGCCAGCAGCCACCGGGAGACAGTGCGGGCGCAGTTCTTC. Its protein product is CASSHRETVRAQFF.

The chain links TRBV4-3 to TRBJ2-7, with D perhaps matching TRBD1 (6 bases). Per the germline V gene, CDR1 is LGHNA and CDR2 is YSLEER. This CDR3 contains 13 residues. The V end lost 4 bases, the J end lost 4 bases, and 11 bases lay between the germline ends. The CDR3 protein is CASSRATGYEQYF. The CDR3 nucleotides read TGCGCCAGCAGCCGGGCGACAGGATACGAGCAGTACTTC.

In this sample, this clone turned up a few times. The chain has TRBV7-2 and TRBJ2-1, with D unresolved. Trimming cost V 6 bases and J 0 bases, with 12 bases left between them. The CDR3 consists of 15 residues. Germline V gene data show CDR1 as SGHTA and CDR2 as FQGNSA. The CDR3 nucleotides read TGTGCCAGCAGTATAGACCCAATCTCCTACAATGAGCAGTTCTTC. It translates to CASSIDPISYNEQFF.

The CDR3 DNA follows: TGTGCCAGCAAGGTCTGGTCCCCGGGGGAAGAGACCCAGTACTTC. Translation gives CASKVWSPGEETQYF. J is TRBJ2-5 and V is TRBV6-5, with D possibly being TRBD2 (6 bases). Trimming removed 7 bases from V and 3 bases from J, with 18 bases in between. There are 15 residues in the CDR3. Germline lookup yields CDR1 MNHEY and CDR2 SVGAGI.